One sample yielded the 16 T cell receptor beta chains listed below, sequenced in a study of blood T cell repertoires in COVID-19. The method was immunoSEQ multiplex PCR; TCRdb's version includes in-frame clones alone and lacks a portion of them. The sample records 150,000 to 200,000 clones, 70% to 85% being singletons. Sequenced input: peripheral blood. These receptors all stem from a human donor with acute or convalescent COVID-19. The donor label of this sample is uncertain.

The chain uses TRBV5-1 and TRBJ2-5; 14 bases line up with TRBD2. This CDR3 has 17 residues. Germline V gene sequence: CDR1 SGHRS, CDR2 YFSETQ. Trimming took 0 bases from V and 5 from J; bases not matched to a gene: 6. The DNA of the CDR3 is TGCGCCAGCAGCTTGGGGGGACTAGCGGGAGAGTGGGAGACCCAGTACTTC. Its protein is CASSLGGLAGEWETQYF.

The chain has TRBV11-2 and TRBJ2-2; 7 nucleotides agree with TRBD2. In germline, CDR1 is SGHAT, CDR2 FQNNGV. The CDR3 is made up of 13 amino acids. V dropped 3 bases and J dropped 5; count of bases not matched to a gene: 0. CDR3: CASSFSGTGELFF. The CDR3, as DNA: TGTGCCAGCAGCTTTAGCGGGACCGGGGAGCTGTTTTTT. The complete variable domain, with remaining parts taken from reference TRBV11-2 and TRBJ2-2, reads EAGVAQSPRYKIIEKRQSVAFWCNPISGHATLYWYQQILGQGPKLLIQFQNNGVVDDSQLPKDRFSAERLKGVDSTLKIQPAKLEDSAVYLCASSFSGTGELFFGEGSRLTVL.

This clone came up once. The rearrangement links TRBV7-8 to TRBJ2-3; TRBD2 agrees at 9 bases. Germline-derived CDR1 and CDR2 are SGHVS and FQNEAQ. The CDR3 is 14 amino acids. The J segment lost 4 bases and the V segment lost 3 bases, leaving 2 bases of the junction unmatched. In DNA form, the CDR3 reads TGTGCCAGCAGCTTGCGGGAGGGTGCAGATACGCAGTATTTT. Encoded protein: CASSLREGADTQYF.

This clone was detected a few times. In DNA form, the CDR3 reads TGTGCCAGCAGTGAAGCAGGAAAGGGGATCTACGAGCAGTACTTC. Translation gives CASSEAGKGIYEQYF. This sequence joins TRBV6-1 and TRBJ2-7, with D possibly matching TRBD1 (5 bases). The CDR3 runs 15 residues. Per germline, CDR1 MNHNS and CDR2 SASEGT. The V end lost 0 bases, the J end lost 3 bases, and 12 bases lay between the germline ends.

This CDR3 is CASGLTITYEQYF. In nucleotides, the CDR3 is TGTGCTAGTGGTTTGACAATCACCTACGAGCAGTACTTC. The chain employs TRBV12-5 and TRBJ2-7, with D unclear. Germline CDR1 is LGHNT and CDR2 is FRNRAP. V dropped 2 bases and J dropped 2 bases, with 7 bases sitting between them. CDR3 length equals 13 residues.

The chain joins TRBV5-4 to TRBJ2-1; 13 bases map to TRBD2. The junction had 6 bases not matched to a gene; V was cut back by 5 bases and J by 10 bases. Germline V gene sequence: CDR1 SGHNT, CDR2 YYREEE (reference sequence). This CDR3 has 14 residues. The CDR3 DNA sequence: TGTGCCAGCAGTCGGACTAGCGGGAGAGAAGAGCAGTTCTTC. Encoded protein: CASSRTSGREEQFF.

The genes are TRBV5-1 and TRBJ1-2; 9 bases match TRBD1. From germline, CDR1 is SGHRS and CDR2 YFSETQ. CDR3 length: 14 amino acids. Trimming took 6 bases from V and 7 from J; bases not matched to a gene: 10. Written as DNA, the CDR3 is TGCGCCAGCACCCTCGGGACAGGGTACCCTGGCTACACCTTC. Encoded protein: CASTLGTGYPGYTF.

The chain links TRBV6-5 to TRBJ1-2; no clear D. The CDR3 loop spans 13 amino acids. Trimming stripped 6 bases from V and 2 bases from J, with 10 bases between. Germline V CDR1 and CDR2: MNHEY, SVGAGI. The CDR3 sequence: CASRSTENYGYTF. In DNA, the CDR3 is TGTGCCAGCAGATCCACAGAGAACTATGGCTACACCTTC.

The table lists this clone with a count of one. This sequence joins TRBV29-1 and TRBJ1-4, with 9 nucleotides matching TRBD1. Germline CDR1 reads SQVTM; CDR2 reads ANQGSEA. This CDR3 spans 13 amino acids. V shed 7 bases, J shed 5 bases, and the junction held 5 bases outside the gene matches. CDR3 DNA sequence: TGCAGCGGAGGGGACAGGGTAAATGAAAAACTGTTTTTT. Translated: CSGGDRVNEKLFF. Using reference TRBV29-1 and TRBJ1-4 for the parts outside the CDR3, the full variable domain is SAVISQKPSRDICQRGTSLTIQCQVDSQVTMMFWYRQQPGQSLTLIATANQGSEATYESGFVIDKFPISRPNLTFSTLTVSNMSPEDSSIYLCSGGDRVNEKLFFGSGTQLSVL.

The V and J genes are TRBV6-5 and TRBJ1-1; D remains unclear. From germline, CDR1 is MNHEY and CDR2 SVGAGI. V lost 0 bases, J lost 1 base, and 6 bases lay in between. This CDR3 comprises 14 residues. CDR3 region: CASSYSRGNTEAFF. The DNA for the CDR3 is TGTGCCAGCAGTTACTCGAGAGGGAACACTGAAGCTTTCTTT.

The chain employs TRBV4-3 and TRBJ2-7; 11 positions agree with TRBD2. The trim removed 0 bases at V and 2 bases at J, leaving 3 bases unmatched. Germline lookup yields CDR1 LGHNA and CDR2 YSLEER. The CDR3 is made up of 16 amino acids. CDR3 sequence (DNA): TGCGCCAGCAGCCAAGATATTAGCGGGAGGGCCTACGAGCAGTACTTC. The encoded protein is CASSQDISGRAYEQYF.

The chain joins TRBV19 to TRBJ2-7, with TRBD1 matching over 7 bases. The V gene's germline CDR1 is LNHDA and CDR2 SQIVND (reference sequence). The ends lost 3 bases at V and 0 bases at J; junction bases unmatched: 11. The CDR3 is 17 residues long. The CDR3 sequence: CASSISGLDRRSYEQYF. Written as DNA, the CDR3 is TGTGCCAGTAGTATTAGTGGGCTGGACAGGCGCTCCTACGAGCAGTACTTC.

The CDR3 DNA is TGCAGCGTTAAGGCTAGCGGGAGTTTCAATGAGCAGTTCTTC. Translated: CSVKASGSFNEQFF. V gene TRBV29-1 combines with J gene TRBJ2-1; 10 nucleotides line up with TRBD2. The CDR3 is 14 residues long. V was pared by 5 bases and J by 6 bases, with 7 bases of the junction left unmatched. Germline V lookup: CDR1 SQVTM, CDR2 ANQGSEA.

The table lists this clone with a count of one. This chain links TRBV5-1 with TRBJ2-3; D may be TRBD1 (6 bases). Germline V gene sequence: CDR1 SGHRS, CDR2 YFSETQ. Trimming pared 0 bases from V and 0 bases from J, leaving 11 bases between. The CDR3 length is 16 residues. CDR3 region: CASSLGQALSTDTQYF. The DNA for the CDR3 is TGCGCCAGCAGCTTGGGACAGGCTCTAAGCACAGATACGCAGTATTTT.

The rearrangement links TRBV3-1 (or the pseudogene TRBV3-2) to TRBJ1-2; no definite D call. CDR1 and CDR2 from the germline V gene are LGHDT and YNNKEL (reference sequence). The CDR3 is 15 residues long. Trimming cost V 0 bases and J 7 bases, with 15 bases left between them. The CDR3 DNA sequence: TGTGCCAGCAGCCAAGAGGGCAGGATCCCACTTGGCTACACCTTC. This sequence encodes CASSQEGRIPLGYTF.

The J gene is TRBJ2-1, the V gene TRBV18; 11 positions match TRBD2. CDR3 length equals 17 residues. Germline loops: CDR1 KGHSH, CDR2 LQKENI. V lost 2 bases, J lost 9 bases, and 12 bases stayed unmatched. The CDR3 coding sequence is TGTGCCAGCTCACCAGGGACTAGCGGCTTTACGGCCTCTGAGCAGTTCTTC. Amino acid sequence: CASSPGTSGFTASEQFF.